This TCR beta chain was documented in a study of T-cell memory formation after mild COVID-19. There are 14 residues in the CDR3. Germline V gene data show CDR1 as DFQATT and CDR2 as SNEGSKA (reference sequence). V lost 5 bases, J lost 2 bases, and 15 bases lay in between. Employing constant-segment primers, 5'RACE generated TCR alpha and TCR beta cDNA libraries bearing sample barcodes and UMIs. TCRdb reprocessed the 5' RACE reads via MiXCR and lists one record per CDR3 protein. This table has about 290,000 distinct CDR3 sequences, approximately 16% appearing once. The clonotype comes from a man aged 18 to 30 who had mild COVID-19 (a few samples of this study predate the infection). Cell type and time point are not known. This chain uses TRBV20-1 with TRBJ2-5; weak D call: TRBD1 (5 bases). Sequenced input: PBMCs or a T cell subset sorted from them (not recorded which). The CDR3 coding sequence is TGCAGTGCTCCTAGATTAACAGGACAAGAGACCCAGTACTTC. Protein: CSAPRLTGQETQYF.